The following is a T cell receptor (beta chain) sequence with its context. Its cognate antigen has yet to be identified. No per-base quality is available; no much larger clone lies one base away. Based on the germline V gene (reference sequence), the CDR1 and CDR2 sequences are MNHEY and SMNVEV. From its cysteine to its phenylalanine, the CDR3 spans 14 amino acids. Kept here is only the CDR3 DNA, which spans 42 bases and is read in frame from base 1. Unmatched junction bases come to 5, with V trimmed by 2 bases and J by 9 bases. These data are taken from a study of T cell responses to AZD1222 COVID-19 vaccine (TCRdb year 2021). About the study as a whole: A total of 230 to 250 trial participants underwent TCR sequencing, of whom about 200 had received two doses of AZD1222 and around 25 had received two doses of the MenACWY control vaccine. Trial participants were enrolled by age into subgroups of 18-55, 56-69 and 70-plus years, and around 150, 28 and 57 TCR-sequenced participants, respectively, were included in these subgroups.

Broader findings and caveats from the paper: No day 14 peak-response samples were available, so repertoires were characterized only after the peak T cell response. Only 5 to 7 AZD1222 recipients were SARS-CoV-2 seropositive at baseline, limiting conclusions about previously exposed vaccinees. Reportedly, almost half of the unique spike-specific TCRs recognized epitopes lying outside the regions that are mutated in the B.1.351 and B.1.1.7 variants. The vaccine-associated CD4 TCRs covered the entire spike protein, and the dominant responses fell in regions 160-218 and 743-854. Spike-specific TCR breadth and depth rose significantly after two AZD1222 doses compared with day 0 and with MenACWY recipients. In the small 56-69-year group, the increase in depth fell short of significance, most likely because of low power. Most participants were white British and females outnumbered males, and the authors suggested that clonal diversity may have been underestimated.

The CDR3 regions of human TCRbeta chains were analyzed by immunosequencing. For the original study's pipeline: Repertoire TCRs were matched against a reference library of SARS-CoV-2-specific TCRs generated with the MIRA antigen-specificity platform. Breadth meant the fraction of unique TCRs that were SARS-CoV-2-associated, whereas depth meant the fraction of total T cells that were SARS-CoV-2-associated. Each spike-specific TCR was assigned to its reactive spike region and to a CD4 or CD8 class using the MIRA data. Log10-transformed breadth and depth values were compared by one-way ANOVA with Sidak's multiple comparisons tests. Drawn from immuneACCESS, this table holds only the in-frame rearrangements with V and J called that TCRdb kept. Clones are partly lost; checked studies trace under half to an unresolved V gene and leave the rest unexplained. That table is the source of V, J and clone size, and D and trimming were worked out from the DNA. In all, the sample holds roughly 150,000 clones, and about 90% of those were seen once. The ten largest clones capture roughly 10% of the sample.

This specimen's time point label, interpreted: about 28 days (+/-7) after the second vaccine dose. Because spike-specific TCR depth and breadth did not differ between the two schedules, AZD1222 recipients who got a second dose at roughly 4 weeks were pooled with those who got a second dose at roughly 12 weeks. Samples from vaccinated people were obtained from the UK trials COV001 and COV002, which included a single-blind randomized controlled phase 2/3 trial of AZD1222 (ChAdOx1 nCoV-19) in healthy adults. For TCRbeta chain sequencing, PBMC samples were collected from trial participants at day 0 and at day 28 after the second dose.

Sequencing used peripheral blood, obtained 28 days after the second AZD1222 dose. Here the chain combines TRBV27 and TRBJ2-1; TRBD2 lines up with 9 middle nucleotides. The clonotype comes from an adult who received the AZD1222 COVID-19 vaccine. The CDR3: CASSLAGGPGEQFF. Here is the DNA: TGTGCCAGCAGTTTAGCGGGAGGGCCGGGTGAGCAGTTCTTC.